This T cell receptor beta chain was obtained from a study of blood T cell repertoires in COVID-19. About the study: Sites across the United States, Italy and Spain contributed samples from acute and convalescent COVID-19. From T cells, B-cell-depleted T cells, or PBMCs came the material, which was cDNA or gDNA.

CDR3 length: 14 amino acids. V lost 4 bases to trimming and J lost 2 bases, with 12 bases between them. From germline, CDR1 is SGHNT and CDR2 YENEEA. As handled by the study authors: For nucleated cells, counts were estimated from reference gene primer amplification. Repertoires were generated with immunoSEQ multiplex PCR, while TCRdb's copy carries only in-frame clones and drops some. V and J calls and clone size are as listed in that table; D and trimming were resolved from the DNA. The sample shows about 140,000 clones, 86% of them seen only once. This chain uses TRBV11-3 with TRBJ2-7; tentative D call: TRBD2 (7 bases). The sequence was obtained from a woman aged 55-70 years with acute or convalescent COVID-19. The sequenced sample was peripheral blood. CDR3: CASSWGGGTYEQYF. Here the CDR3 DNA reads TGTGCCAGCAGCTGGGGCGGGGGCACCTACGAGCAGTACTTC.